Listed below are T cell receptor beta chains from one sample, sequenced in a study of shared clonotypes between healthy human individuals. Using immunoSEQ multiplex PCR, the repertoire was profiled, and TCRdb retains in-frame clones only, with some absent. This table holds some 1.5 million clones, 98% found once. Sequences were obtained from naive CD4+ T cells sorted from blood. The receptors were gathered from a man aged 25-45 years in good health. The CDR3 runs from the conserved cysteine through the conserved F or W. The D gene is left open where the match is weak. The size entry is marked missing in some rows and otherwise reads once, few, many or a size class.

d_call: TRBD1; j_call: TRBJ1-4; clone_size: -; cdr3_length: 15; v_call: TRBV11-2; cdr3_nt: TGTGCCAGCAGCAACTCCGGGACAGAGAAAGAAAAACTGTTTTTT; cdr3_aa: CASSNSGTEKEKLFF
d_call: -; j_call: TRBJ2-5; clone_size: -; cdr3_length: 13; v_call: TRBV6-5; cdr3_nt: TGTGCCAGCAGTCACAGGGCCCAAGAGACCCAGTACTTC; cdr3_aa: CASSHRAQETQYF
d_call: TRBD2; j_call: TRBJ2-7; clone_size: -; cdr3_length: 16; v_call: TRBV30; cdr3_nt: TGTGCCTGGAGTCCCCGTGTAGCGGGAGCCTACTACGAGCAGTACTTC; cdr3_aa: CAWSPRVAGAYYEQYF
d_call: -; j_call: TRBJ2-2; clone_size: -; cdr3_length: 16; v_call: TRBV4-1; cdr3_nt: TGCGCCAGCAGCCAAGAGGGAAGACCGTGGACCGGGGAGCTGTTTTTT; cdr3_aa: CASSQEGRPWTGELFF
d_call: -; j_call: TRBJ2-7; clone_size: -; cdr3_length: 15; v_call: TRBV11-2; cdr3_nt: TGTGCCAGCAGCTTAGAGGAGGGGGGGACCTACGAGCAGTACTTC; cdr3_aa: CASSLEEGGTYEQYF
d_call: -; j_call: TRBJ2-1; clone_size: -; cdr3_length: 14; v_call: TRBV25-1; cdr3_nt: TGTGCCAGGATAAGAACGAAAAGGGAGTCAGAGCAGTTCTTC; cdr3_aa: CARIRTKRESEQFF
d_call: -; j_call: TRBJ2-5; clone_size: -; cdr3_length: 13; v_call: TRBV5-1; cdr3_nt: TGCGCCAGCAGCTTCTTCTCCCCTGAGACCCAGTACTTC; cdr3_aa: CASSFFSPETQYF
d_call: TRBD1; j_call: TRBJ1-1; clone_size: -; cdr3_length: 13; v_call: TRBV29-1; cdr3_nt: TGCAGCGGAACAGGGGGCGCGAACACTGAAGCTTTCTTT; cdr3_aa: CSGTGGANTEAFF
d_call: -; j_call: TRBJ1-1; clone_size: -; cdr3_length: 14; v_call: TRBV5-1; cdr3_nt: TGCGCCAGCAGCTTGTCCGCAGGGTTTCATGAAGCTTTCTTT; cdr3_aa: CASSLSAGFHEAFF
d_call: -; j_call: TRBJ2-2; clone_size: -; cdr3_length: 14; v_call: TRBV7-3; cdr3_nt: TGTGCCAGCAGCTTTGACAGAAACACCGGGGAGCTGTTTTTT; cdr3_aa: CASSFDRNTGELFF
d_call: TRBD1; j_call: TRBJ1-2; clone_size: -; cdr3_length: 13; v_call: TRBV6-6; cdr3_nt: TGTGCCAGCAGGGGACAGGGGGCTCGTGGCTACACCTTC; cdr3_aa: CASRGQGARGYTF
d_call: -; j_call: TRBJ2-6; clone_size: -; cdr3_length: 14; v_call: TRBV5-1; cdr3_nt: TGCGCCAGCAGTAAGGGAGCTGGGGCCAACGTCCTGACTTTC; cdr3_aa: CASSKGAGANVLTF
d_call: -; j_call: TRBJ1-2; clone_size: -; cdr3_length: 14; v_call: TRBV2; cdr3_nt: TGTGCCAGCAGTGCCGCAGGGATTGGATATGGCTACACCTTC; cdr3_aa: CASSAAGIGYGYTF
d_call: TRBD1; j_call: TRBJ1-2; clone_size: -; cdr3_length: 15; v_call: TRBV6-5; cdr3_nt: TGTGCCAGCAGCCAAAACAGGGGGGAGTTTTATGGCTACACCTTC; cdr3_aa: CASSQNRGEFYGYTF
d_call: -; j_call: TRBJ2-5; clone_size: -; cdr3_length: 14; v_call: TRBV30; cdr3_nt: TGTGCCTGGAGTCCCTCAAGATTCCATAAGACCCAGTACTTC; cdr3_aa: CAWSPSRFHKTQYF
d_call: -; j_call: TRBJ2-1; clone_size: once; cdr3_length: 13; v_call: TRBV18; cdr3_nt: TGTGCCAGCTCACCACTCGGAGACAATGAGCAGTTCTTC; cdr3_aa: CASSPLGDNEQFF
d_call: -; j_call: TRBJ2-5; clone_size: -; cdr3_length: 16; v_call: TRBV28; cdr3_nt: TGTGCCAGCAGGATCTCCCGACAGGAGACCCAAGAGACCCAGTACTTC; cdr3_aa: CASRISRQETQETQYF
d_call: -; j_call: TRBJ2-7; clone_size: -; cdr3_length: 15; v_call: TRBV5-1; cdr3_nt: TGCGCCAGCAGCCCCACCCAGATTACCACCTACGAGCAGTACTTC; cdr3_aa: CASSPTQITTYEQYF
d_call: TRBD1; j_call: TRBJ1-2; clone_size: once; cdr3_length: 13; v_call: TRBV6-1; cdr3_nt: TGTGCCAGCAGCGTACAGGGGGCACATGGCTACACCTTC; cdr3_aa: CASSVQGAHGYTF
d_call: -; j_call: TRBJ2-5; clone_size: once; cdr3_length: 12; v_call: TRBV4-1; cdr3_nt: TGCGCCAGCAGCAATCCCCAAGAGACCCAGTACTTC; cdr3_aa: CASSNPQETQYF
d_call: -; j_call: TRBJ2-1; clone_size: -; cdr3_length: 13; v_call: TRBV14; cdr3_nt: TGTGCCAGCAGCCAAGATCCGGCGCCAGGGAAGTTCTTC; cdr3_aa: CASSQDPAPGKFF
d_call: -; j_call: TRBJ2-2; clone_size: -; cdr3_length: 15; v_call: TRBV9; cdr3_nt: TGTGCCAGCAGCGTAGCAGGGCGGGTCACCGGGGAGCTGTTTTTT; cdr3_aa: CASSVAGRVTGELFF
d_call: -; j_call: TRBJ2-5; clone_size: -; cdr3_length: 14; v_call: TRBV5-1; cdr3_nt: TGCGCCAGCAGCGTCTTATTTGCAGCGGAGACCCAGTACTTC; cdr3_aa: CASSVLFAAETQYF
d_call: -; j_call: TRBJ2-1; clone_size: -; cdr3_length: 14; v_call: TRBV5-1; cdr3_nt: TGCGCCAGCAGCTTGGTGGAGGGACACAATGAGCAGTTCTTC; cdr3_aa: CASSLVEGHNEQFF
d_call: TRBD1; j_call: TRBJ2-1; clone_size: -; cdr3_length: 14; v_call: TRBV2; cdr3_nt: TGTGCCAGCAGTAGGGACAGGGAGAGCAATGAGCAGTTCTTC; cdr3_aa: CASSRDRESNEQFF